Listed below are T cell receptor beta chains from one sample, sequenced in a study of OX40 agonist ivuxolimab in advanced cancers. This table comes from immunoSEQ multiplex PCR, and its TCRdb copy is limited to in-frame clones, with some not included. This sample yields about 19,000 clones, of which about three quarters are seen a single time; roughly 13% belongs to the top ten. Sequencing used CD4+ or CD8+ T cells sorted from blood, obtained in a trial of the OX40 agonist ivuxolimab. These TCRs come from an adult with an advanced solid tumor such as melanoma, head and neck, liver or kidney cancer. Both conserved end residues are part of each CDR3. The D gene is left open where the match is weak. Rows may omit the clone size; those that give it use once, few, many or a size class.

size: -
length: 14
V: TRBV19
D: -
J: TRBJ1-1
DNA: TGTGCCAGTAGTAGCCTCACAGGGAACACTGAAGCTTTCTTT
CDR3: CASSSLTGNTEAFF

size: -
length: 16
V: TRBV28
D: TRBD2
J: TRBJ2-3
DNA: TGTGCCAGCACTCCCTCGGGAGGAGCGGACTCAGATACGCAGTATTTT
CDR3: CASTPSGGADSDTQYF

size: -
length: 14
V: TRBV27
D: -
J: TRBJ2-7
DNA: TGTGCCAGCAGTTTACGAGGGGACTCCTACGAGCAGTACTTC
CDR3: CASSLRGDSYEQYF

size: -
length: 14
V: TRBV19
D: TRBD1
J: TRBJ2-3
DNA: TGTGCCAGTAGTACCACAGGGGTCGCGGATACGCAGTATTTT
CDR3: CASSTTGVADTQYF

size: once
length: 14
V: TRBV6-6
D: TRBD2
J: TRBJ2-5
DNA: TGTGCCAGCAGTTCGGACCCGGGAGGGGAGACCCAGTACTTC
CDR3: CASSSDPGGETQYF

size: -
length: 17
V: TRBV28
D: -
J: TRBJ2-1
DNA: TGTGCCAGCAGGGGGGGAGCGGAGCTTAGCTCCTACAATGAGCAGTTCTTC
CDR3: CASRGGAELSSYNEQFF

size: few
length: 14
V: TRBV2
D: -
J: TRBJ2-1
DNA: TGTGCCAGCAGGACAGGTCCCGGTGACAATGAGCAGTTCTTC
CDR3: CASRTGPGDNEQFF

size: -
length: 14
V: TRBV5-6
D: TRBD2
J: TRBJ2-7
DNA: TGTGCCAGCAGCTTGGGCGGGAGCGCCTACGAGCAGTACTTC
CDR3: CASSLGGSAYEQYF

size: -
length: 15
V: TRBV4-1
D: TRBD1
J: TRBJ1-2
DNA: TGCGCCAGCAGCCAACCGGGGACAGAGTCTTATGGCTACACCTTC
CDR3: CASSQPGTESYGYTF

size: -
length: 17
V: TRBV28
D: -
J: TRBJ1-4
DNA: TGTGCCAGCGGACCTCTTGTGACCAGGAACTCAGACGAAAAACTGTTTTTT
CDR3: CASGPLVTRNSDEKLFF

size: -
length: 16
V: TRBV28
D: -
J: TRBJ1-2
DNA: TGTGCCAGCAGCCCCCCGAGGGTTGACGATAACTATGGCTACACCTTC
CDR3: CASSPPRVDDNYGYTF

size: once
length: 17
V: TRBV19
D: -
J: TRBJ2-5
DNA: TGTGCCAGTAGTCCCCGGGTCGAACAGGTTTGGAGAGAGACCCAGTACTTC
CDR3: CASSPRVEQVWRETQYF

size: -
length: 15
V: TRBV7-6
D: -
J: TRBJ1-2
DNA: TGTGCCAGCAGCTTAAATCCGGGGTTGGGCTATGGCTACACCTTC
CDR3: CASSLNPGLGYGYTF

size: -
length: 15
V: TRBV4-2
D: -
J: TRBJ1-2
DNA: TGTGCCAGCAGCCCCCGCGACGACTCGTCGCGAGGCTACACCTTC
CDR3: CASSPRDDSSRGYTF

size: once
length: 15
V: TRBV9
D: -
J: TRBJ1-2
DNA: TGTGCCAGCAGCGCCAACTCAAACACTCCATATGGCTACACCTTC
CDR3: CASSANSNTPYGYTF

size: once
length: 15
V: TRBV28
D: -
J: TRBJ2-1
DNA: TGTGCCAGCAGTTTCCTTAGCGGTGGTAGAGAGGAGCAGTTCTTC
CDR3: CASSFLSGGREEQFF

size: few
length: 16
V: TRBV5-6
D: -
J: TRBJ2-7
DNA: TGTGCCAGCAGCTTGGAGTTAGGTGGGAGAGACATCGAGCAGTACTTC
CDR3: CASSLELGGRDIEQYF

size: -
length: 15
V: TRBV7-3
D: TRBD2
J: TRBJ2-3
DNA: TGTGCCAGCAGCTTAGTCGGGGGGGCAGCAGATACGCAGTATTTT
CDR3: CASSLVGGAADTQYF

size: -
length: 15
V: TRBV18
D: -
J: TRBJ2-7
DNA: TGTGCCAGCTCACCAGTCAGTGAGTACTCCTACGAGCAGTACTTC
CDR3: CASSPVSEYSYEQYF

size: -
length: 14
V: TRBV27
D: TRBD2
J: TRBJ2-5
DNA: TGTGCCAGCAGCAAACTAGCGGGAGAAGAGACCCAGTACTTC
CDR3: CASSKLAGEETQYF

size: few
length: 12
V: TRBV6-6
D: -
J: TRBJ1-1
DNA: TGTGCCAGCAGTTACGAAGGAGTCGGAGCTTTCTTT
CDR3: CASSYEGVGAFF

size: -
length: 15
V: TRBV4-2
D: -
J: TRBJ2-3
DNA: TGTGCCAGCAGCCAAGAAAGTTGGGGATCCGATACGCAGTATTTT
CDR3: CASSQESWGSDTQYF

size: -
length: 16
V: TRBV7-3
D: TRBD1
J: TRBJ2-1
DNA: TGTGCCAGCAGCCCACGACGGACAGGGAGGATTAATGAGCAGTTCTTC
CDR3: CASSPRRTGRINEQFF

size: medium-sized
length: 13
V: TRBV19
D: -
J: TRBJ2-3
DNA: TGTGCCAGTAGTATCTACGCCCCAGATACGCAGTATTTT
CDR3: CASSIYAPDTQYF

size: many
length: 13
V: TRBV28
D: -
J: TRBJ2-7
DNA: TGTGCCAGCAGTTTCTCACAGGACTACGAGCAGTACTTC
CDR3: CASSFSQDYEQYF

size: -
length: 12
V: TRBV15
D: -
J: TRBJ2-7
DNA: TGTGCCACCAGCGGAGAGAAGCGTGAGCAGTACTTC
CDR3: CATSGEKREQYF

size: medium-sized
length: 13
V: TRBV27
D: -
J: TRBJ2-7
DNA: TGTGCCAGCAGTTTAGGCAGCACCTACGAGCAGTACTTC
CDR3: CASSLGSTYEQYF

size: -
length: 16
V: TRBV5-4
D: -
J: TRBJ2-3
DNA: TGTGCCAGCAGTATCCAGGACAGCTACTCCGCGGATACGCAGTATTTT
CDR3: CASSIQDSYSADTQYF

size: -
length: 13
V: TRBV9
D: -
J: TRBJ1-1
DNA: TGTGCCAGCAGCGTAAGAGGGAACACTGAAGCTTTCTTT
CDR3: CASSVRGNTEAFF

size: few
length: 13
V: TRBV7-8
D: -
J: TRBJ2-7
DNA: TGTGCCAGCAGCCCAGGGGCGGGGTACGAGCAGTACTTC
CDR3: CASSPGAGYEQYF

size: -
length: 11
V: TRBV2
D: -
J: TRBJ2-7
DNA: TGTGCCAGCAGTGAGCAAGCGGAGCAGTACTTC
CDR3: CASSEQAEQYF

size: -
length: 17
V: TRBV4-1
D: -
J: TRBJ1-4
DNA: TGCGCCAGCAGCCAACTAGGGACACCGGGATGGAGGGAAAAACTGTTTTTT
CDR3: CASSQLGTPGWREKLFF

size: -
length: 19
V: TRBV9
D: TRBD1
J: TRBJ2-5
DNA: TGTGCCAGCAGCGTAGTTGACAGGGGGCTCCCTTGGGGGCAAGAGACCCAGTACTTC
CDR3: CASSVVDRGLPWGQETQYF

size: -
length: 15
V: TRBV27
D: -
J: TRBJ2-7
DNA: TGTGCCAGCAGTCCGAGACGGGAAAGCTCCTACGAGCAGTACTTC
CDR3: CASSPRRESSYEQYF

size: -
length: 17
V: TRBV6-1
D: -
J: TRBJ2-2
DNA: TGTGCCAGCAGTGAAGAGGAGGCAGGAACCTACACCGGGGAGCTGTTTTTT
CDR3: CASSEEEAGTYTGELFF

size: -
length: 16
V: TRBV7-9
D: -
J: TRBJ2-6
DNA: TGTGCCAGCAGCCACCGACAGGTCTCTGGGGCCAACGTCCTGACTTTC
CDR3: CASSHRQVSGANVLTF

size: few
length: 14
V: TRBV1
D: -
J: TRBJ2-5
DNA: TGCACCAGCAGCCAAGCCAGGGGGGGGGAGACCCAGTACTTC
CDR3: CTSSQARGGETQYF

size: -
length: 15
V: TRBV21-1
D: -
J: TRBJ2-3
DNA: TGTGCCAGCAGCGCCGGAAACTCTAGCACAGATACGCAGTATTTT
CDR3: CASSAGNSSTDTQYF

size: -
length: 19
V: TRBV4-1
D: -
J: TRBJ2-7
DNA: TGCGCCAGCAGCCAAGAAAAACGCGTCGACAGCACCTTCGGTAACGAGCAGTACTTC
CDR3: CASSQEKRVDSTFGNEQYF

size: -
length: 15
V: TRBV28
D: -
J: TRBJ2-7
DNA: TGTGCCAGCAGTTTAATGCCCTTAAACTCCTACGAGCAGTACTTC
CDR3: CASSLMPLNSYEQYF

size: -
length: 16
V: TRBV4-3
D: TRBD1
J: TRBJ1-2
DNA: TGCGCCAGCAGCCAAGATGGGACAGGGGTCCTTTATGGCTACACCTTC
CDR3: CASSQDGTGVLYGYTF

size: once
length: 18
V: TRBV7-2
D: -
J: TRBJ2-3
DNA: TGTGCCAGCAGCTCCTCAGAGATCCGGCAGGGGATTACAGATACGCAGTATTTT
CDR3: CASSSSEIRQGITDTQYF

size: -
length: 16
V: TRBV28
D: TRBD1
J: TRBJ2-7
DNA: TGTGCCAGCAGTTTATACCCTCCAGGGGGCGGGTACGAGCAGTACTTC
CDR3: CASSLYPPGGGYEQYF

size: few
length: 15
V: TRBV15
D: TRBD2
J: TRBJ2-7
DNA: TGTGCCACCAGCACGGGACTAGCGGGGGCCTACGAGCAGTACTTC
CDR3: CATSTGLAGAYEQYF

size: -
length: 15
V: TRBV5-1
D: TRBD2
J: TRBJ2-2
DNA: TGCGCCAGCAGCTTGACTAGCGGTAACACCGGGGAGCTGTTTTTT
CDR3: CASSLTSGNTGELFF

size: -
length: 14
V: TRBV5-5
D: -
J: TRBJ1-5
DNA: TGTGCCAGCAGCCCCGGTCAGGGCTATCAGCCCCAGCATTTT
CDR3: CASSPGQGYQPQHF

size: few
length: 11
V: TRBV19
D: -
J: TRBJ1-2
DNA: TGTGCCAGTAGGTGGATGGGGGGCTACACCTTC
CDR3: CASRWMGGYTF

size: few
length: 14
V: TRBV2
D: -
J: TRBJ2-7
DNA: TGTGCCAGCAGATTGGGACAGCGCGGGAACGAGCAGTACTTC
CDR3: CASRLGQRGNEQYF

size: -
length: 16
V: TRBV6-6
D: TRBD2
J: TRBJ2-7
DNA: TGTGCCAGCAGTTACGCGGCGGCTAGCGGAGCATACGAGCAGTACTTC
CDR3: CASSYAAASGAYEQYF

size: -
length: 17
V: TRBV7-8
D: -
J: TRBJ2-3
DNA: TGTGCCAGCAGCTTAGGAGTGGGTCGCTGGGACACAGATACGCAGTATTTT
CDR3: CASSLGVGRWDTDTQYF

size: -
length: 10
V: TRBV2
D: -
J: TRBJ2-5
DNA: TGTGCCAGCAGTGGGTGGACCCAGTACTTC
CDR3: CASSGWTQYF